This T cell receptor (beta chain) was sequenced during a study of shared clonotypes between healthy human individuals. Study as a whole: CD8 memory received one plate per donor, CD8 naive two, CD4 memory three and CD4 naive three.

Per the authors' pipeline: Filtering differed because ImmunoSEQ produced junction-only sequences that carried no quality scores. The repertoire was sequenced with immunoSEQ multiplex PCR; TCRdb's copy has only in-frame clones and lacks some. The D gene and trimming were derived from the DNA, and the V and J assignments and clone size from that table. The sample has about 2.1 million clones; about 93% are singletons. Terminally differentiated effector memory CD45RA+ cells were left out of the naive CD8 fraction, which was CD45RO-negative and positively selected for CCR7. With 1 base removed from V and 6 bases from J, the gap between germline ends came to 8 bases. The germline CDR1 and CDR2 sequences are LNHNV and YYDKDF (reference sequence). The CDR3 is made up of 13 amino acids.

The TCR originated in a man between 18 and 29 years old in good health. Some clones in this sample may be carry-over from other donors' samples. The sequencing input was naive CD8+ T cells from PBMCs. The chain combines TRBV15 with TRBJ2-3, with a tentative D call TRBD1 (5 bases). The CDR3 region is CATSRGQKDTQYF. For the CDR3, the DNA is TGTGCCACCAGCAGAGGACAGAAGGATACGCAGTATTTT.